This TCR beta chain is drawn from a study of blood T cell repertoires in COVID-19 (dated by TCRdb to between 2020 and 2021). General notes on the study: Samples from collaborators originated in the United States, Italy and Spain and spanned both the acute and convalescent phases of COVID-19. Where available, HLA class I and class II types were obtained from metadata supplied by the sample provider rather than from assay-based typing. The prospective study material was composed of cDNA or gDNA derived from T cells, B-cell-depleted T cells, or PBMCs. The repertoires were made available in a free public database intended to serve as a resource for research on the immune response to SARS-CoV-2. Deeply sampled blood TCRbeta repertoires from subjects exposed to, actively infected with, or recovered from COVID-19 were included in the dataset. The samples were drawn from two sources: the first 160 participants of the ongoing ImmuneRACE study, and over 950 subjects contributed by 6 global collaborators. A de-identified subject ID, COVID-19 status, age in years and sex were almost always included in the sample metadata. What the research found in general, with its limitations: The amount of clinical and demographic metadata varied by source and participant and was provided uncurated.

Taken from the germline V gene (reference sequence), the CDR1 and CDR2 loops are MNHEY and SMNVEV. There are 13 amino acids in the CDR3, from cysteine to phenylalanine inclusive. Kept here is only the CDR3 DNA, which spans 39 bases and is read in frame from base 1. Trimming removed 4 bases from V and 5 bases from J, leaving 9 bases between the germline ends. The immunoSEQ Assay, a bias-controlled multiplex PCR, was used to amplify TCRbeta CDR3 regions from genomic DNA. The original methods were these. Nucleated cell counts per sample were estimated from amplification of reference gene primers within the assay. To quantify the absolute abundance of each unique TCRbeta CDR3 rearrangement, sequence reads were collapsed and filtered. For each sample, productive Simpson clonality was calculated as the square root of Simpson's diversity index over productive rearrangements. Imported from immuneACCESS, the table was reduced by TCRdb to in-frame sequences with V and J called. These copies leave out some clones; in studies compared against another copy, an unresolved V gene accounts for under half, and the cause of the remainder is not known. V and J calls and clone size follow that table, whereas D and trimming were derived from the DNA. The sample table shows 200,000 to 250,000 clones, and 75% to 90% are seen once. Together, the top ten hold 5.1% of the sample.

For this clone: No antigen is known for it. Base qualities are not recorded, but no much larger clone differs from it by a single base.

Each collaborating institution followed its own protocols to collect whole blood in K2EDTA tubes. Collaborator samples were shipped for TCRbeta analysis as frozen whole blood, isolated PBMCs, or DNA extracted from either sample type. Sequences were obtained from peripheral blood. The sequence came from a human donor in a cohort sampled during active COVID-19. The chain employs TRBV27 and TRBJ1-5, with an unclear D gene assignment. The DNA is as follows: TGTGCCAGCAGTTCGATAAGCTATCAGCCCCAGCATTTT. It translates to CASSSISYQPQHF.